These 3 T cell receptor beta chains came from one sample sequenced in a study of T cell responses to AZD1222 COVID-19 vaccine. Method: immunoSEQ multiplex PCR; TCRdb's copy keeps in-frame clones and lacks some. The sample includes about 120,000 clones, around 90% seen only once; the top ten take roughly 14%. Material: peripheral blood, obtained 28 days after the second AZD1222 dose. The receptors derive from an adult who received the AZD1222 COVID-19 vaccine.

V is TRBV6-5 and J is TRBJ2-1, with D unresolved. With 2 bases removed from V and 5 bases from J, the gap between germline ends came to 10 bases. Germline V gives CDR1 MNHEY, CDR2 SVGAGI. The CDR3 is made up of 14 amino acids. CDR3 amino acids: CASSYGRSHNEQFF. DNA for the CDR3: TGTGCCAGCAGTTACGGACGTTCCCACAATGAGCAGTTCTTC.

The V call is TRBV10-2, the J call TRBJ2-7; the D gene is possibly TRBD2 (6 bases). Between the trimmed V and J ends, which lost 5 bases and 0 bases, there was a span of 11 bases. CDR1 WSHSY and CDR2 SAAADI come from the germline V gene. This CDR3 has 14 amino acids. The CDR3 DNA follows: TGCGCCAGCAGTCTTGCGGGAAGCTCCTACGAGCAGTACTTC. Translated: CASSLAGSSYEQYF.

This chain joins TRBV6-1 and TRBJ1-6; D is unclear. Germline CDR1 and CDR2: MNHNS and SASEGT. The CDR3 runs to 14 residues. Trimming left V 2 bases short and J 7 bases short, with 9 bases between. CDR3 protein: CASSENGSNSPLHF. The CDR3 region has the DNA TGTGCCAGCAGTGAAAACGGGTCGAATTCACCCCTCCACTTT.